This TCR beta chain was documented in a study of blood T cell repertoires in COVID-19. The CDR3 totals 15 residues. V was pared by 4 bases and J by 5 bases, with 10 bases of the junction left unmatched. CDR1 SGHAT and CDR2 FQNNGV come from the germline V gene. Per the study methods: Amplified reference gene primers provided the basis for estimating nucleated cell counts. The data were produced by immunoSEQ multiplex PCR, yet TCRdb's version contains in-frame clones alone and is incomplete. D and trimming were read from the DNA, whereas the V and J calls and clone size are those reported in that table. The table shows around 76,000 clones, with about four fifths occurring only once.

Sequenced input: peripheral blood. This TCR was recovered from an elderly woman with active or convalescent COVID-19. J is TRBJ2-7 and V is TRBV11-2; 8 nucleotides line up with TRBD2. The DNA for the CDR3 is TGTGCCAGCAGCTCGGGAGGGGGGCCGGTCAACGAGCAGTACTTC. Translation: CASSSGGGPVNEQYF.